The 20 T cell receptor beta chains listed next were all sequenced from one sample in a study of yellow fever vaccine responses in identical twins. TCRdb itself ran the RT-PCR reads through MiXCR, one entry per CDR3 protein. The sample shows about 10,000 distinct CDR3 sequences, approximately 82% of them seen only once. Sequences were derived from T cells from blood (PBMCs), unsorted or a sorted subset (not recorded which), sampled before or after yellow fever vaccination (not recorded which). These receptors all come from a young woman who received the yellow fever vaccine.

The chain couples TRBV5-6 to TRBJ2-1, with 7 bases matching TRBD1. This CDR3 has 14 residues. Germline CDR1 reads SGHDT; CDR2 reads YYEEEE. V trimming: 4 bases; J trimming: 5 bases; junction bases outside the gene matches: 6. In nucleotides, the CDR3 is TGTGCCAGCAGCACGACAGGGTTGGACAATGAGCAGTTCTTC. Residues: CASSTTGLDNEQFF.

The chain is built from TRBV18 and TRBJ2-1, with 7 positions matching TRBD2. The junction had 5 bases not matched to a gene; V was cut back by 1 base and J by 5 bases. The CDR3 has 15 amino acids. Germline CDR1 is KGHSH and CDR2 is LQKENI. CDR3 protein: CASSPRLAANNEQFF. CDR3 nucleotide sequence: TGTGCCAGCTCACCACGGCTAGCGGCCAACAATGAGCAGTTCTTC.

The chain joins TRBV20-1 to TRBJ2-7; weak D call: TRBD1 (6 bases). Looked up from germline, CDR1 is DFQATT and CDR2 is SNEGSKA (reference sequence). The V gene lost 6 bases and the J gene lost 0 bases, with 18 bases spanning the gap. CDR3 size: 15 residues. CDR3 coding DNA: TGCAGTGCGGCTAGGTGGGGGCTCCTCTCCTACGAGCAGTACGTC. Its translation is CSAARWGLLSYEQYV.

The chain employs TRBV28 and TRBJ1-1; D gene uncertain. CDR3 length: 12 residues. The germline gives CDR1 MDHEN, CDR2 SYDVKM. Trimming took off 8 bases at V and 1 base at J, with 8 bases between the two ends. CDR3 protein: CASRRGNTEAFF. CDR3 nucleotides: TGTGCCAGCCGACGGGGGAACACTGAAGCTTTCTTT.

The chain recombines TRBV5-6 with TRBJ2-2, with D possibly TRBD2 on 5 matching bases. The V end was cut by 6 bases, the J end by 4 bases, with 16 bases between. Germline assignment: CDR1 SGHDT and CDR2 YYEEEE. The CDR3 has 15 amino acids. CDR3 amino acids: CASIVRGRPTGELFF. CDR3 DNA: TGTGCCAGCATCGTTCGGGGTCGGCCCACCGGGGAGCTGTTTTTT.

J is TRBJ2-3 and V is TRBV28; tentatively, D is TRBD1 (5 bases). The CDR3 is 14 amino acids. CDR1 MDHEN and CDR2 SYDVKM come from the germline V gene. The ends were cut back, 1 base at V and 3 bases at J, with 8 bases in the middle. CDR3 in amino acids: CASSLYQGTDTQYF. The CDR3 nucleotides are TGTGCCAGCAGTTTATATCAGGGAACAGATACGCAGTATTTT. Complete variable domain (other parts from reference TRBV28 and TRBJ2-3): DVKVTQSSRYLVKRTGEKVFLECVQDMDHENMFWYRQDPGLGLRLIYFSYDVKMKEKGDIPEGYSVSREKKERFSLILESASTNQTSMYLCASSLYQGTDTQYFGPGTRLTVL.

The V call is TRBV11-1, the J call TRBJ1-6, with 8 bases that match TRBD1. The CDR3 is 16 amino acids. Germline V CDR1 and CDR2: SGHAT, FQDESV (reference sequence). After removal of 2 bases from V and 7 bases from J, the junction contained 7 bases not matched to a gene. CDR3 in amino acids: CASSLLLGTGNSPLHF. The DNA of the CDR3 is TGTGCCAGCAGCTTATTATTGGGGACAGGCAATTCACCCCTCCACTTT.

The CDR3 DNA is TGTGCCAGCTCAGCCTATAACGACCGGCCACCCAATCAGCCCCAGCATTTT. Translating it yields CASSAYNDRPPNQPQHF. J is TRBJ1-5 and V is TRBV18; no clear D gene. CDR1 is KGHSH, CDR2 LQKENI, per germline. This CDR3 comprises 17 residues. Between the trimmed V and J ends, which lost 5 bases and 3 bases, there was a span of 20 bases.

The V call is TRBV4-1, the J call TRBJ1-3; unclear D gene. The length of the CDR3 is 15 residues. CDR1 and CDR2 (germline): MGHRA, YSYEKL. V lost 2 bases to trimming and J lost 4 bases, with 12 bases between them. Here the CDR3 DNA reads TGCGCCAGCAGCCAACCGAGGGAAGTGGGAAACACCATATATTTT. Amino acid sequence: CASSQPREVGNTIYF.

This chain joins TRBV11-2 and TRBJ2-1; TRBD2 matches 14 bases. Germline lookup yields CDR1 SGHAT and CDR2 FQNNGV. The V gene end was trimmed by 5 bases and the J gene end by 5 bases; junction bases not matched to a gene: 14. The CDR3 consists of 19 residues. The CDR3 here is CASSLRLAGGSHHHNEQFF. The CDR3 coding sequence is TGTGCCAGCAGCCTCCGACTAGCGGGGGGGTCCCACCACCACAATGAGCAGTTCTTC.

The gene calls are TRBV7-3 and TRBJ1-1; a possible D gene is TRBD1 (5 bases). Germline assignment: CDR1 SGHTA and CDR2 FQGTGA. Trimming stripped 5 bases from V and 0 bases from J, with 13 bases between. The CDR3 totals 15 residues. The CDR3 region has the DNA TGTGCCAGCAGCCAAACAGGAGGGATGAACACTGAAGCTTTCTTT. This gives the protein CASSQTGGMNTEAFF.

The chain links TRBV12-3 or TRBV12-4 to TRBJ2-6, with unresolved D. Trimming pared 0 bases from V and 0 bases from J, leaving 12 bases between. The CDR3 consists of 18 residues. This CDR3 reads CASSLASQRPSGANVLTF. As DNA, the CDR3 is TGTGCCAGCAGTTTAGCCTCACAGAGACCCTCTGGGGCCAACGTCCTGACTTTC.

This rearrangement joins TRBV24-1 to TRBJ2-3; D possibly corresponds to TRBD2 (6 bases). The germline V and J ends were trimmed by 6 bases and 0 bases, with 9 bases remaining between them. The CDR3 extends over 14 amino acids. Per the germline V gene, CDR1 is KGHDR and CDR2 is SFDVKD. CDR3 DNA sequence: TGTGCCACCAGTCGCGGGATCAGCACAGATACGCAGTATTTT. It translates to CATSRGISTDTQYF.

The rearrangement uses TRBV5-1 and TRBJ2-7, with a tentative D call TRBD1 (6 bases). Germline lookup yields CDR1 SGHRS and CDR2 YFSETQ. The CDR3 sequence is 14 residues long. Trimming removed 4 bases at V and 3 bases at J, with 14 bases between. This chain's CDR3 is CASSVNPDSYEQYF. The CDR3 bases are TGCGCCAGCAGCGTGAATCCGGACAGCTACGAGCAGTACTTC.

This rearrangement joins TRBV18 to TRBJ1-3; the D gene is possibly TRBD1 (5 bases). V shed 2 bases and J shed 8 bases, with 10 bases lying between them. The CDR3 has 13 residues. Germline CDR1 reads KGHSH; CDR2 reads LQKENI. CDR3 sequence (DNA): TGTGCCAGCTCACCAGGGGCAGGTGACACCATATATTTT. This sequence encodes CASSPGAGDTIYF. Full variable domain (missing parts from reference TRBV18 and TRBJ1-3): NAGVMQNPRHLVRRRGQEARLRCSPMKGHSHVYWYRQLPEEGLKFMVYLQKENIIDESGMPKERFSAEFPKEGPSILRIQQVVRGDSAAYFCASSPGAGDTIYFGEGSWLTVV.

The chain employs TRBV2 and TRBJ2-1; tentative D call: TRBD1 (6 bases). From germline, CDR1 is SNHLY and CDR2 FYNNEI. The CDR3 totals 15 residues. The V gene lost 3 bases and the J gene lost 7 bases, with 16 bases spanning the gap. The CDR3 DNA reads TGTGCCAGCAGTGACAGTACAGGGTCTTGGAATGAGCAGTTCTTC. Translation gives CASSDSTGSWNEQFF.

The rearrangement links TRBV7-3 to TRBJ1-1; a possible D gene is TRBD1 (6 bases). V lost 1 base to trimming and J lost 3 bases, with 6 bases between them. The germline V gene encodes CDR1 SGHTA and CDR2 FQGTGA. The CDR3 contains 13 residues. The CDR3 region has the DNA TGTGCCAGCAGCTTAAAGGGGGACACTGAAGCTTTCTTT. Its translation: CASSLKGDTEAFF.

This clonotype was observed a single time. The chain uses TRBV10-3 and TRBJ1-1; TRBD1 aligns across 10 bases. Germline-derived CDR1 and CDR2 are ENHRY and SYGVKD. Trimming cost V 10 bases and J 2 bases; bases outside gene matches: 7. CDR3 length: 14 residues. DNA for the CDR3: TGTGCCACAAGACAGGGGGCTTTAAACACTGAAGCTTTCTTT. Its translation is CATRQGALNTEAFF.

The chain links TRBV13 to TRBJ1-2, with TRBD1 matching over 9 bases. Trimming took 5 bases from V and 7 from J; bases not matched to a gene: 5. The CDR3 covers 13 residues. CDR1 and CDR2 from the germline V gene are PRHDT and FYEKMQ (reference sequence). The CDR3 protein is CASSAGQGSGYTF. The CDR3 DNA reads as TGTGCCAGCAGCGCGGGACAGGGCAGTGGCTACACCTTC.

There are a few counts of this clonotype. The chain employs TRBV7-9 and TRBJ1-1; 8 bases align to TRBD1. Germline loops: CDR1 SEHNR, CDR2 FQNEAQ (reference sequence). The CDR3 contains 13 residues. Germline trimming cut 5 bases from V and 4 bases from J; bases unmatched to any gene: 3. Here the CDR3 DNA reads TGTGCCAGCAGCGAACAGGGGGGCACTGAAGCTTTCTTT. Amino acids: CASSEQGGTEAFF.